This note documents a single T cell receptor beta chain sequence. As handled by the study authors: Estimated nucleated cell counts came from reference gene primer amplification. Clones were sequenced by immunoSEQ multiplex PCR, and TCRdb holds only the in-frame ones, with some missing. Clonal size and the V and J genes are those of that table, whereas D and trimming came from the DNA. The repertoire holds under 150,000 clones, 76% seen once, with under 6% in the top ten. This CDR3 comprises 17 residues. J gave up 1 base and V 5 bases, and 9 bases lay outside the gene matches. Germline loops: CDR1 MNHNY, CDR2 SVGAGI (reference sequence). The sample comes from a study of blood T cell repertoires in COVID-19. Overall study context: Spain, Italy and the United States supplied samples that represented acute and convalescent COVID-19.

The clonotype originates from a woman of 80 years or more with active or convalescent COVID-19. V gene TRBV6-6 combines with J gene TRBJ2-3; TRBD1 agrees at 10 bases. The sample was peripheral blood. CDR3 sequence (DNA): TGTGCCAGCAGTCACGCCACCGGGACAGGGGGCACAGATACGCAGTATTTT. As protein: CASSHATGTGGTDTQYF.